A single sample is the source of the 28 T cell receptor beta chains below, sequenced in a study of blood T cell repertoires in COVID-19. Sequencing used immunoSEQ multiplex PCR; TCRdb keeps in-frame clones, though not all of them. The sample has 150,000 to 160,000 clones; 65% to 90% are singletons. The sample consisted of peripheral blood. Source of these receptors: a woman aged 60 to 75 with COVID-19, enrolled during active disease.

The V and J genes are TRBV4-2 and TRBJ2-5; 8 bases line up with TRBD2. V shed 0 bases and J 5 bases; nucleotides not matched to a gene: 8. Germline CDR1 LGHNA, CDR2 YNFKEQ. The CDR3 runs to 16 residues. DNA of the CDR3: TGTGCCAGCAGCCAAGAGTGGCGGGGGGTTCCGGAGACCCAGTACTTC. It yields the protein CASSQEWRGVPETQYF.

This clone occurred a few times. The gene calls are TRBV4-1 and TRBJ1-2, with 9 positions matching TRBD1. The germline CDR1 and CDR2 sequences are MGHRA and YSYEKL. V lost 2 bases and J lost 0; bases outside the gene matches: 7. This CDR3 has 17 residues. The DNA of the CDR3 is TGCGCCAGCAGCCAAACGGGACAGGGAAGAACTAACTATGGCTACACCTTC. Protein sequence: CASSQTGQGRTNYGYTF.

The chain employs TRBV18 and TRBJ1-5; a weak D match, TRBD1 (5 bases). The CDR3 contains 15 residues. Trimming left V 2 bases short and J 3 bases short, with 11 bases between. Germline CDR1 KGHSH, CDR2 LQKENI. The CDR3 here is CASSPIMTDNQPQHF. CDR3 DNA: TGTGCCAGCTCACCAATTATGACAGACAATCAGCCCCAGCATTTT.

This clone was recorded only once. This rearrangement joins TRBV18 to TRBJ1-3; 7 positions agree with TRBD1. The junction had 2 bases not matched to a gene; V was cut back by 3 bases and J by 0 bases. CDR1 KGHSH and CDR2 LQKENI come from the germline V gene. This CDR3 has 15 residues. The CDR3 DNA reads TGTGCCAGCTCACCCCGGGACAGCTCTGGAAACACCATATATTTT. It specifies CASSPRDSSGNTIYF.

A single count supports this clone. The rearrangement uses TRBV2 and TRBJ1-1; D not resolved. The length of the CDR3 is 10 residues. The germline V gene has CDR1 SNHLY and CDR2 FYNNEI. V was trimmed by 7 bases and J by 7 bases, leaving 7 bases between them. The CDR3 coding sequence is TGTGCCAGCATTCAGAATGAAGCTTTCTTT. Translated: CASIQNEAFF. Variable domain in full (rest from reference TRBV2 and TRBJ1-1): EPEVTQTPSHQVTQMGQEVILRCVPISNHLYFYWYRQILGQKVEFLVSFYNNEISEKSEIFDDQFSVERPDGSNFTLKIRSTKLEDSAMYFCASIQNEAFFGQGTRLTVV.

This rearrangement joins TRBV7-9 to TRBJ2-1, with D possibly being TRBD1 (6 bases). The V end was cut by 3 bases, the J end by 7 bases, with 7 bases between. The germline CDR1 and CDR2 sequences are SEHNR and FQNEAQ (reference sequence). There are 12 residues in the CDR3. The CDR3 loop is CASSFQGNEQFF. The CDR3 DNA reads TGTGCCAGCAGCTTTCAGGGGAATGAGCAGTTCTTC. Based on the CDR3 plus reference TRBV7-9 and TRBJ2-1, the full variable domain is DTGVSQNPRHKITKRGQNVTFRCDPISEHNRLYWYRQTLGQGPEFLTYFQNEAQLEKSRLLSDRFSAERPKGSFSTLEIQRTEQGDSAMYLCASSFQGNEQFFGPGTRLTVL.

This chain connects TRBV14 to TRBJ2-1, with 7 nucleotides matching TRBD2. The CDR3 has 17 residues. Per germline, CDR1 SGHDN and CDR2 FVKESK. The trim removed 1 base at V and 8 bases at J, leaving 14 bases unmatched. The CDR3 DNA reads TGTGCCAGCAGCCAAGGTCACCAGGGTTGGACTAGGGATGAGCAGTTCTTC. This gives the protein CASSQGHQGWTRDEQFF.

In its sample, this clone was seen a few times. The genes are TRBV11-3 and TRBJ1-1; D ambiguous. Deletions cut 3 bases from V and 1 base from J, with 6 bases between. This CDR3 region has 13 residues. Germline CDR1 reads SGHNT; CDR2 reads YENEEA. The CDR3 DNA reads TGTGCCAGCAGCTTGGAGGCGAACACTGAAGCTTTCTTT. Translation gives CASSLEANTEAFF.

J is TRBJ1-1 and V is TRBV6-5; D possibly corresponds to TRBD1 (5 bases). V shed 8 bases and J shed 1 base, with 11 bases lying between them. The CDR3 contains 13 residues. From germline, CDR1 is MNHEY and CDR2 SVGAGI. The CDR3, as DNA: TGTGCCAGCCAGGGCAGAGGGAACACTGAAGCTTTCTTT. It translates to CASQGRGNTEAFF.

The chain is built from TRBV19 and TRBJ1-2; TRBD1 might be the D (5 bases). Germline V gene lookup returns CDR1 LNHDA and CDR2 SQIVND (reference sequence). This CDR3 is 16 amino acids long. Trimming took 3 bases from V and 4 from J, leaving 18 bases between them. The CDR3 protein is CASSITSTADGYGYTF. Written as DNA, the CDR3 is TGTGCCAGTAGTATCACATCGACAGCAGACGGCTATGGCTACACCTTC.

The rearrangement links TRBV6-5 to TRBJ1-5; 7 bases agree with TRBD1. The germline V gene has CDR1 MNHEY and CDR2 SVGAGI. Germline trimming cut 5 bases from V and 9 bases from J; bases unmatched to any gene: 13. The CDR3 sequence is 15 residues long. The CDR3 DNA is TGTGCCAGCAGTCCCGCCGGACAGGCCATGACGCCCCAGCATTTT. As protein: CASSPAGQAMTPQHF.

The chain couples TRBV15 to TRBJ1-5, with a possible D match to TRBD1 (6 bases). V was cut by 0 bases and J by 4 bases, with 10 bases left in between. The CDR3 contains 15 residues. Germline V gene lookup returns CDR1 LNHNV and CDR2 YYDKDF (reference sequence). The CDR3 nucleotides are TGTGCCACCAGCAGAGAACAGGGTAGAAATCAGCCCCAGCATTTT. It specifies CATSREQGRNQPQHF.

The CDR3: CASSQVREGSGNTIYF. The CDR3 bases are TGTGCCAGCAGCCAAGTCAGGGAGGGGTCGGGAAACACCATATATTTT. The chain uses TRBV3-1 (or the pseudogene TRBV3-2) and TRBJ1-3; weak D call: TRBD1 (5 bases). Germline V gene data show CDR1 as LGHDT and CDR2 as YNNKEL (reference sequence). This CDR3 region has 16 residues. Between the trimmed V and J ends, which lost 1 base and 4 bases, there was a span of 14 bases.

The chain employs TRBV9 and TRBJ2-3; 10 bases line up with TRBD2. Germline CDR1 SGDLS, CDR2 YYNGEE. V was clipped by 3 bases and J by 1 base; unmatched bases: 2. CDR3 length: 15 residues. CDR3 bases: TGTGCCAGCAGCGACACTAGCGGGGGCACAGATACGCAGTATTTT. Translated: CASSDTSGGTDTQYF.

This clone has only one observation. The chain couples TRBV9 to TRBJ2-5, with D possibly matching TRBD2 (6 bases). This CDR3 has 14 amino acids. V lost 4 bases and J lost 1, with 11 bases in between. Germline CDR1 is SGDLS and CDR2 is YYNGEE. The CDR3, as DNA: TGTGCCAGCAGCCTCGCCGGGGGCCAAGAGACCCAGTACTTC. This encodes CASSLAGGQETQYF.

The chain has TRBV18 and TRBJ2-2; D is uncertain. V gave up 3 bases and J gave up 2 bases, with 10 bases separating them. From germline, CDR1 is KGHSH and CDR2 LQKENI. This CDR3 comprises 15 residues. The CDR3 DNA is TGTGCCAGCTCACCGCGAGAGTCCAACACCGGGGAGCTGTTTTTT. As protein: CASSPRESNTGELFF.

This clone was seen a handful of times. This chain connects TRBV29-1 to TRBJ2-3, with 8 nucleotides matching TRBD1. Trimming at V came to 8 bases and at J to 0 bases, leaving 4 bases not matched to a gene. Germline CDR1 and CDR2: SQVTM and ANQGSEA. The CDR3 runs 13 residues. The CDR3 region has the DNA TGCAGCATACGACAGGGGAGCACAGATACGCAGTATTTT. The encoded protein is CSIRQGSTDTQYF.

The chain carries TRBV6-5 and TRBJ1-1, with 8 positions matching TRBD1. The CDR3 has 14 amino acids. CDR1 is MNHEY, CDR2 SVGAGI, per germline. V dropped 7 bases and J dropped 5; count of bases not matched to a gene: 9. The CDR3 DNA reads TGTGCCAGCAATCCCGACAGGGGAGGGACTGAAGCTTTCTTT. This gives the protein CASNPDRGGTEAFF.

The chain is built from TRBV9 and TRBJ1-1; the D gene is possibly TRBD1 (5 bases). Trimming stripped 4 bases from V and 4 bases from J, with 14 bases between. Germline V gene lookup returns CDR1 SGDLS and CDR2 YYNGEE. The CDR3 is made up of 14 amino acids. The CDR3 DNA is TGTGCCAGCAGCCCCAGGGTAGGGGCCACTGAAGCTTTCTTT. Protein sequence: CASSPRVGATEAFF.

The chain combines TRBV7-9 with TRBJ1-2; tentative D call: TRBD1 (6 bases). Germline V gene lookup returns CDR1 SEHNR and CDR2 FQNEAQ (reference sequence). The CDR3 contains 15 residues. Trimming took off 5 bases at V and 0 bases at J, with 13 bases between the two ends. Here the CDR3 reads CASSHRTETNYGYTF. The CDR3 region has the DNA TGTGCCAGCAGCCACCGGACAGAGACTAACTATGGCTACACCTTC. Combining the CDR3 with reference TRBV7-9 and TRBJ1-2 gives the whole variable domain DTGVSQNPRHKITKRGQNVTFRCDPISEHNRLYWYRQTLGQGPEFLTYFQNEAQLEKSRLLSDRFSAERPKGSFSTLEIQRTEQGDSAMYLCASSHRTETNYGYTFGSGTRLTVV.

This chain connects TRBV10-1 to TRBJ1-1; TRBD1 aligns across 7 bases. The CDR3 is 14 amino acids. The ends lost 6 bases at V and 11 bases at J; junction bases unmatched: 15. In germline, CDR1 is WNHNN, CDR2 SYGVQD (reference sequence). The CDR3 spells CASSMRQGFGGAFF. The CDR3 DNA follows: TGCGCCAGCAGCATGAGACAGGGTTTCGGCGGTGCTTTCTTT.

The V call is TRBV4-1, the J call TRBJ1-2; D unclear. Trimming cost V 0 bases and J 4 bases, with 12 bases left between them. Germline CDR1 is MGHRA and CDR2 is YSYEKL. The CDR3 is 15 amino acids. CDR3 protein: CASSQEISFLYGYTF. The DNA for the CDR3 is TGCGCCAGCAGCCAAGAAATCTCGTTTCTCTATGGCTACACCTTC.

The DNA for the CDR3 is TGCGCCAGCAGCTCGGCGGGCGATGAGCAGTTCTTC. It encodes CASSSAGDEQFF. The V and J genes are TRBV5-1 and TRBJ2-1, with D possibly matching TRBD2 (5 bases). Germline lookup yields CDR1 SGHRS and CDR2 YFSETQ. The CDR3 has 12 residues. Trimming pared 3 bases from V and 8 bases from J, leaving 9 bases between. Variable domain in full (rest from reference TRBV5-1 and TRBJ2-1): KAGVTQTPRYLIKTRGQQVTLSCSPISGHRSVSWYQQTPGQGLQFLFEYFSETQRNKGNFPGRFSGRQFSNSRSEMNVSTLELGDSALYLCASSSAGDEQFFGPGTRLTVL.

V and J are TRBV6-1 and TRBJ1-6, with 10 bases matching TRBD1. Germline CDR1 and CDR2: MNHNS and SASEGT. The CDR3 runs to 15 residues. V trimming: 2 bases; J trimming: 10 bases; junction bases outside the gene matches: 5. CDR3 region: CASSELRTGGSPLHF. The CDR3 region has the DNA TGTGCCAGCAGTGAACTCCGGACAGGGGGATCACCCCTCCACTTT.

This chain connects TRBV5-1 to TRBJ2-1, with 7 bases that match TRBD2. The germline V gene has CDR1 SGHRS and CDR2 YFSETQ. The CDR3 has 15 residues. Trimming took 0 bases from V and 5 from J; bases not matched to a gene: 5. CDR3 nucleotide sequence: TGCGCCAGCAGCTTGGTCATAGCGGGCCACAATGAGCAGTTCTTC. Encoded protein: CASSLVIAGHNEQFF.

The rearrangement uses TRBV7-2 and TRBJ1-1; 10 bases align to TRBD1. Germline values: CDR1 SGHTA, CDR2 FQGNSA. CDR3 length: 14 amino acids. V dropped 5 bases and J dropped 5; count of bases not matched to a gene: 5. The CDR3 spells CASSEGQGRTEAFF. The CDR3 region has the DNA TGTGCCAGCAGCGAGGGACAGGGGAGGACTGAAGCTTTCTTT.

This chain joins TRBV7-6 and TRBJ2-2; 10 bases are a match to TRBD1. Trimming cost V 5 bases and J 7 bases; bases outside gene matches: 19. CDR1 and CDR2 from the germline V gene are SGHVS and FNYEAQ. CDR3 length: 19 residues. The CDR3 loop is CASSHLTPGQGVFYGELFF. The CDR3 DNA is TGTGCCAGCAGCCATCTGACCCCTGGACAGGGGGTCTTTTACGGGGAGCTGTTTTTT. Full variable domain (rest looked up from reference TRBV7-6 and TRBJ2-2): GAGVSQSPRYKVTKRGQDVALRCDPISGHVSLYWYRQALGQGPEFLTYFNYEAQQDKSGLPNDRFSAERPEGSISTLTIQRTEQRDSAMYRCASSHLTPGQGVFYGELFFGEGSRLTVL.

The V call is TRBV5-6, the J call TRBJ1-6; 9 bases fit TRBD1. The CDR3 contains 15 residues. Germline loops: CDR1 SGHDT, CDR2 YYEEEE. V was clipped by 3 bases and J by 7 bases; unmatched bases: 5. The DNA of the CDR3 is TGTGCCAGCAGCTCGACAGGGGGGTACAATTCACCCCTCCACTTT. Protein: CASSSTGGYNSPLHF.